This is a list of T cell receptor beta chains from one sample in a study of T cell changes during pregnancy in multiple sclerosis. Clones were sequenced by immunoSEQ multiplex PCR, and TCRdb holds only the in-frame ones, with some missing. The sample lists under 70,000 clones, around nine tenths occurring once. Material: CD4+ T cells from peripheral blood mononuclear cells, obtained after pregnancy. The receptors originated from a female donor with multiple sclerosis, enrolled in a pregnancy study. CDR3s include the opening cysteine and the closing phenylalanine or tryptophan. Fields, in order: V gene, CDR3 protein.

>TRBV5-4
CASSSKTSGVGDTQYF
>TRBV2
CASVAGGGRGYTF
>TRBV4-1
CASSQEGRTSGYADTQYF
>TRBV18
CASSARQGAGTEAFF
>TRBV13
CASSSMLQDRQETQYF
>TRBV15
CATSRGIDREYEKLFF
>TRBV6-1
CASSEDRGRVSYEQYF
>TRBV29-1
CSVGGSQGAKNIQYF
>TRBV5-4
CASSLRAVRTDTQYF
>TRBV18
CASSPEGFSTDTQYF
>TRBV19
CASSIADRGLNTEAFF
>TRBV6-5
CASSSTWGQGGNTIYF
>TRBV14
CASSQGQGMGEQYF
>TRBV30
CAWSVRQGFSGNTIYF
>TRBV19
CAIPSPGEETQYF
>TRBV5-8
CASSLGRVAGDEQYF
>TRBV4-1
CASSQDRGLAADTQYF
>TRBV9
CASSVWTGGQPQHF
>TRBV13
CASSFGGRSRSEAFF
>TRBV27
CASSTLREGTQYF
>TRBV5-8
CASTLPLRRDQETQYF
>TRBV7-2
CASSSSGTMIRYTF